Here is one T cell receptor (beta chain) with its context. Its specificity is not known. This record belongs to a study of response to subunit inactivated influenza vaccine. Germline-derived CDR1 and CDR2 are DFQATT and SNEGSKA (reference sequence). Trimming removed 4 bases from V and 4 bases from J; junction bases left unmatched: 4. The CDR3 contains 13 residues. General study points: It was the authors' suggestion that each seasonal influenza vaccination recruits few new T cells.

Each CDR3 protein is one row after TCRdb ran MiXCR on the RT-PCR reads. The sample yields about half a million distinct CDR3 sequences, approximately 24% seen once. This chain links TRBV20-1 with TRBJ2-7; 10 bases are a match to TRBD2. Specimen: CD4+ T cells sorted from PBMCs, collected 5 to 6 days after vaccination. The clonotype originates from a middle-aged man who received an inactivated influenza vaccine. CDR3 amino acids: CSAKREGLYEQYF. CDR3 bases: TGCAGTGCTAAGCGGGAGGGCCTATACGAGCAGTACTTC.